This TCR beta chain came from a study of blood T cells in healthy people across ages. The V and J ends lost 5 bases and 0 bases, in that order; junction bases with no gene match: 6. Germline V CDR1 and CDR2: SGHTA, FQGNSA. The CDR3 runs to 15 residues. As concerns this clonotype: Antigen: not known.

Healthy Russian Caucasian donors spanned ages roughly 6 to 90 years. Study-level results: Naive CD4+ cell counts and diversity both ran higher in long-lived than in aged donors. Older age coincided with a roughly linear decline in TCR beta diversity per million T cells.

A second PCR of roughly 7 to 11 cycles used a sample-barcoded 5' primer and a J-beta primer mix. Any given sample supplied a minimum of 2.5 million CDR3-containing paired-end reads. TCRdb re-analysed the 5' RACE reads in MiXCR, keeping a single row per CDR3 protein. This sample has about 1.8 million distinct CDR3 sequences, with around half found just once. The origin of this receptor is a middle-aged woman in good health. The sequencing input was blood. The rearrangement joins TRBV7-2 to TRBJ1-1, with TRBD1 identical over 7 bases. The CDR3 protein is CASSPLTGLNTEAFF. As DNA, the CDR3 is TGTGCCAGCAGCCCTCTGACAGGGTTGAACACTGAAGCTTTCTTT.